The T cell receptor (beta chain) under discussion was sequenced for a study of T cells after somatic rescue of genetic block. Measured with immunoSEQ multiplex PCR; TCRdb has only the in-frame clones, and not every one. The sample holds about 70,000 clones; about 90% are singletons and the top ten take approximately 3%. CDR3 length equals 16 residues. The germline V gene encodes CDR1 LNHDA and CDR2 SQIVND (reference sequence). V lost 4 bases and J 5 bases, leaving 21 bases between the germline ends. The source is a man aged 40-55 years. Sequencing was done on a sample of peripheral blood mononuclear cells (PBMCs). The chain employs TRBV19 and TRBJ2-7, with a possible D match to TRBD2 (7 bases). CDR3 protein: CASSKLKGGGRNEQYF. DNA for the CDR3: TGTGCCAGTAGTAAACTGAAAGGGGGGGGCCGGAACGAGCAGTACTTC.